These 17 T cell receptor beta chains were sequenced from one sample in a study of circulating and synovial CD4+ cells in juvenile arthritis. Sequenced by immunoSEQ multiplex PCR; TCRdb stores in-frame clones only, minus some. The profile covers 39,000 or so clones, with 90% to 95% appearing a single time and around 0.67% taken by the ten largest. Material for sequencing was CD4+ T cells from blood. The origin of the receptors is a human donor with juvenile idiopathic arthritis.

J is TRBJ2-7 and V is TRBV7-2; D is possibly TRBD2 (5 bases). Germline V gene sequence: CDR1 SGHTA, CDR2 FQGNSA. Trimming shortened V by 0 bases and J by 7 bases, and 16 bases separated the two germline ends. This CDR3 has 15 amino acids. CDR3 DNA sequence: TGTGCCAGCAGCTTAGCGCTTGGAGACTACGGTGAGCAGTACTTC. Protein sequence: CASSLALGDYGEQYF.

This clone was seen once. The chain is built from TRBV7-3 and TRBJ1-5; TRBD1 might be the D (5 bases). This CDR3 is built from 11 residues. V lost 6 bases and J 6 bases, leaving 6 bases between the germline ends. Germline V gene lookup returns CDR1 SGHTA and CDR2 FQGTGA. CDR3 DNA sequence: TGTGCCAGCAGTAGGGGTCAGCCCCAGCATTTT. Its protein product is CASSRGQPQHF.

V is TRBV19 and J is TRBJ2-3, with 13 nucleotides matching TRBD2. CDR1 and CDR2 (germline): LNHDA, SQIVND (reference sequence). The CDR3 has 18 residues. Germline trimming cut 5 bases from V and 0 bases from J; bases unmatched to any gene: 8. Written as DNA, the CDR3 is TGTGCCAGTAGTCCCGGGACTAGCGGGGACCTTAGCACAGATACGCAGTATTTT. Translation: CASSPGTSGDLSTDTQYF.

The CDR3 spells CASSPGLAGVRTGELFF. CDR3 in DNA: TGTGCCAGCAGCCCCGGACTAGCGGGGGTTCGCACCGGGGAGCTGTTTTTT. V and J are TRBV5-4 and TRBJ2-2, with 13 bases fitting TRBD2. The CDR3 has 17 residues. In germline, CDR1 is SGHNT, CDR2 YYREEE (reference sequence). With 4 bases clipped from V and 4 bases from J, the junction kept 7 bases outside the gene matches.

The chain links TRBV7-2 to TRBJ1-2, with D possibly TRBD1 on 6 matching bases. Germline loops: CDR1 SGHTA, CDR2 FQGNSA. V lost 4 bases to trimming and J lost 8 bases, with 11 bases between them. CDR3 length: 12 amino acids. CDR3 residues: CASSSQGGGYTF. The CDR3 bases are TGTGCCAGCAGCTCACAGGGTGGGGGCTACACCTTC. Based on the CDR3 plus reference TRBV7-2 and TRBJ1-2, the full variable domain is GAGVSQSPSNKVTEKGKDVELRCDPISGHTALYWYRQSLGQGLEFLIYFQGNSAPDKSGLPSDRFSAERTGGSVSTLTIQRTQQEDSAVYLCASSSQGGGYTFGSGTRLTVV.

The gene calls are TRBV7-7 and TRBJ2-3; 9 bases are a match to TRBD1. CDR1 is SSHAT, CDR2 FNYEAQ, per germline (reference sequence). The ends lost 5 bases at V and 6 bases at J; junction bases unmatched: 6. CDR3 length: 14 amino acids. Here the CDR3 reads CASSPTGGTDTQYF. For the CDR3, the DNA is TGTGCCAGCAGCCCGACAGGGGGGACGGATACGCAGTATTTT.

This rearrangement joins TRBV11-2 to TRBJ2-7, with 8 bases identical to TRBD2. The CDR3 runs 18 residues. Trimming at V came to 2 bases and at J to 2 bases, leaving 14 bases not matched to a gene. From germline, CDR1 is SGHAT and CDR2 FQNNGV. CDR3 loop: CASSLKLSAGAFPYEQYF. The CDR3 DNA follows: TGTGCCAGCAGCTTAAAGTTATCAGCGGGGGCCTTTCCCTACGAGCAGTACTTC.

The chain combines TRBV18 with TRBJ1-2; D may be TRBD1 (5 bases). CDR1 KGHSH and CDR2 LQKENI come from the germline V gene. The CDR3 has 17 residues. Trimming took 3 bases from V and 8 from J, leaving 25 bases between them. The CDR3 loop is CASSPMASRGSVGGYTF. CDR3 bases: TGTGCCAGCTCACCGATGGCCTCCCGGGGGTCAGTAGGGGGCTACACCTTC.

This rearrangement joins TRBV30 to TRBJ1-2; 10 positions match TRBD1. This CDR3 region has 13 residues. Germline trimming cut 1 base from V and 7 bases from J; bases unmatched to any gene: 3. From germline, CDR1 is GTSNPN and CDR2 SVGIG (reference sequence). In DNA, the CDR3 is TGTGCCTGGAGTGCGGACAGGGGGGTTGGCTACACCTTC. Amino acid sequence: CAWSADRGVGYTF.

The chain links TRBV29-1 to TRBJ1-1; D is perhaps TRBD1 (5 bases). V was shortened by 4 bases and J by 3 bases, with 15 bases between the two germline ends. This CDR3 spans 14 amino acids. Per germline, CDR1 SQVTM and CDR2 ANQGSEA. The CDR3 DNA follows: TGCAGCGTTGTAGTCTCCCCGGGGGACACTGAAGCTTTCTTT. Amino acids: CSVVVSPGDTEAFF.

This clone was seen once. In the same sample, other DNA sequences code for this CDR3. The chain combines TRBV7-6 with TRBJ1-6; no firm D call. Germline loops: CDR1 SGHVS, CDR2 FNYEAQ. The CDR3 loop spans 13 amino acids. Trimming shortened V by 5 bases and J by 8 bases, and 10 bases separated the two germline ends. The CDR3 region has the DNA TGTGCCAGCAGCCTAAGTCTCTATTCACCCCTCCACTTT. Protein product: CASSLSLYSPLHF. Using reference TRBV7-6 and TRBJ1-6 for the parts outside the CDR3, the full variable domain is GAGVSQSPRYKVTKRGQDVALRCDPISGHVSLYWYRQALGQGPEFLTYFNYEAQQDKSGLPNDRFSAERPEGSISTLTIQRTEQRDSAMYRCASSLSLYSPLHFGNGTRLTVT.

This clone has more than one count but fewer than ten. The CDR3 DNA reads TGTGCCAGTAATCCCGGGGACAGCTCTGGAAACACCATATATTTT. It is translated as CASNPGDSSGNTIYF. The J gene is TRBJ1-3, the V gene TRBV19; 7 positions agree with TRBD1. This CDR3 region has 15 residues. Losses at the gene ends were 7 bases for V and 0 bases for J; bases not matched to a gene: 6. The germline V gene encodes CDR1 LNHDA and CDR2 SQIVND (reference sequence).

V and J are TRBV7-9 and TRBJ1-3; D is uncertain. CDR3 length: 14 amino acids. Germline V gene lookup returns CDR1 SEHNR and CDR2 FQNEAQ (reference sequence). V was pared by 5 bases and J by 1 base, with 9 bases between. As DNA, the CDR3 is TGTGCCAGCAGCCTCCAGGTATCTGGAAACACCATATATTTT. Translation: CASSLQVSGNTIYF. The complete variable domain, with remaining parts taken from reference TRBV7-9 and TRBJ1-3, reads DTGVSQNPRHKITKRGQNVTFRCDPISEHNRLYWYRQTLGQGPEFLTYFQNEAQLEKSRLLSDRFSAERPKGSFSTLEIQRTEQGDSAMYLCASSLQVSGNTIYFGEGSWLTVV.

The rearrangement links TRBV4-2 to TRBJ2-7, with D possibly matching TRBD1 (6 bases). The V and J ends lost 1 base and 1 base respectively, with 8 bases between them. The CDR3 has 14 amino acids. The germline CDR1 and CDR2 sequences are LGHNA and YNFKEQ. DNA for the CDR3: TGTGCCAGCAGCCAAGGGACAGATTCCTACGAGCAGTACTTC. Residues: CASSQGTDSYEQYF.

This chain joins TRBV11-1 and TRBJ1-2, with 7 positions matching TRBD1. Germline CDR1 SGHAT, CDR2 FQDESV (reference sequence). This CDR3 spans 14 amino acids. V lost 0 bases and J lost 3; bases outside the gene matches: 1. The CDR3 region is CASSLAQGDYGYTF. The CDR3 bases are TGTGCCAGCAGCTTAGCGCAGGGGGACTATGGCTACACCTTC. Drawing the rest from reference TRBV11-1 and TRBJ1-2, the complete variable domain is EAEVAQSPRYKITEKSQAVAFWCDPISGHATLYWYRQILGQGPELLVQFQDESVVDDSQLPKDRFSAERLKGVDSTLKIQPAELGDSAMYLCASSLAQGDYGYTFGSGTRLTVV.

CDR3 nucleotide sequence: TGTGCCAGCCAGACTAGCGGGGGGGATACGCAGTATTTT. It yields the protein CASQTSGGDTQYF. This rearrangement joins TRBV6-1 to TRBJ2-3, with 13 bases aligning to TRBD2. The CDR3 totals 13 residues. In germline, CDR1 is MNHNS, CDR2 SASEGT. After removal of 8 bases from V and 6 bases from J, the junction contained 2 bases not matched to a gene.

The gene calls are TRBV2 and TRBJ2-1; D gene unclear. V was cut by 3 bases and J by 8 bases, with 11 bases left in between. CDR3 size: 13 residues. Germline values: CDR1 SNHLY, CDR2 FYNNEI. CDR3 region: CASSDPPRDEQFF. The DNA for the CDR3 is TGTGCCAGCAGTGACCCGCCTCGCGATGAGCAGTTCTTC.